Detailed here is one TCR beta chain. Only in-frame clones appear in the TCRdb table, and some are missing; sequencing was by immunoSEQ multiplex PCR. This sample yields 310,000 or so clones, of which 88% are seen a single time; roughly 12% belongs to the top ten. The CDR3 runs 16 residues. Germline V gene sequence: CDR1 MGHRA, CDR2 YSYEKL. V lost 1 base and J lost 2; bases outside the gene matches: 2. The data originate from a study of blood T cell repertoires in COVID-19. Across the study: From the United States, Italy and Spain came samples of acute and convalescent COVID-19. The cDNA or gDNA used as material had been derived from T cells, B-cell-depleted T cells, or PBMCs.

Seattle's enrolled individuals joined amid active infection and were then monitored longitudinally. The TCR comes from a woman aged 30 to 39 with COVID-19, enrolled during active disease. Sequenced material: peripheral blood. The chain is built from TRBV4-1 and TRBJ2-7; 13 nucleotides line up with TRBD2. The CDR3 loop is CASSQATSGRAYEQYF. CDR3 sequence (DNA): TGCGCCAGCAGCCAAGCCACTAGCGGGAGGGCCTACGAGCAGTACTTC.